Listed below are T cell receptor beta chains from one sample, sequenced in a study of T cell repertoires in aging, cancer and after chemotherapy. TCRdb reprocessed the multiplex PCR reads via MiXCR and lists one record per CDR3 protein. The data contain roughly 8,600 distinct CDR3 sequences, around 30% of them singletons. The sequencing input was blood. The source is a human donor in good health. CDR3s include the opening cysteine and the closing phenylalanine or tryptophan. Fields, in order: V gene, J gene, CDR3 protein.

TRBV2,TRBJ2-7,CASSYDRAYEQYF
TRBV6-1,TRBJ2-6,CAIGRRTAGANVLTF
TRBV5-6,TRBJ1-5,CASSLQGNNQPQHF
TRBV19,TRBJ1-2,CASSILAGGYGYTF
TRBV18,TRBJ2-7,CASSPGLPGQGSYEQYF
TRBV6-1,TRBJ2-7,CASSGRDRGREQYF
TRBV7-2,TRBJ2-1,CASSFRGHEQFF
TRBV12-3/TRBV12-4,TRBJ1-5,CASSPDYQPQHF
TRBV27,TRBJ1-3,CASSKQGATFSGNTIYF
TRBV5-6,TRBJ2-3,CASNNLGLAGGSTDTQYF
TRBV4-2,TRBJ1-5,CASSQEYAGLKTQHF
TRBV19,TRBJ1-2,CASSPAGDSLYGYTF
TRBV7-6,TRBJ1-1,CASSLGLGHTEAFF
TRBV12-3/TRBV12-4,TRBJ2-7,CASSLELRHSDAYEQYF
TRBV20-1,TRBJ2-3,CSAGYITDTQYF
TRBV6-1,TRBJ2-1,CASTQKGPSSYNEQFF
TRBV6-6,TRBJ1-5,CASRQTGTGDQPQHF
TRBV6-2/TRBV6-3,TRBJ1-5,CASSPLGATKSAQHF
TRBV6-2/TRBV6-3,TRBJ1-2,CASSPLLGNNYGYTF
TRBV15,TRBJ1-6,CATSRDGRNNSPLHF
TRBV29-1,TRBJ2-7,CSVPRLAGNYYEQYF
TRBV30,TRBJ1-3,CAWSVGFSGNTIYF
TRBV27,TRBJ1-1,CASRWTANTEAFF
TRBV5-5,TRBJ2-6,CASSLETSGANVLTF
TRBV19,TRBJ2-7,CASSPNPTETYEQYF
TRBV5-5,TRBJ1-1,CASSLRFMNTEAFF
TRBV6-2/TRBV6-3,TRBJ1-1,CASSYRREAFF
TRBV30,TRBJ1-5,CAWNRGQGGQPQHF
TRBV5-6,TRBJ2-2,CASSLPRGADTGELFF
TRBV7-2,TRBJ2-2,CASSLAGQGAGELFF
TRBV27,TRBJ2-3,CASSYFGGGTGDTQYF
TRBV12-3/TRBV12-4,TRBJ1-6,CAPWAGQGNSPLHF
TRBV19,TRBJ2-7,CASTPRQGAGEQYF
TRBV7-6,TRBJ2-1,CASSSMTGEFYNEQFF
TRBV6-2/TRBV6-3,TRBJ1-1,CASSYWRQPNTEAFF
TRBV20-1,TRBJ2-7,CSARDGRFGLRQGIDEQYF
TRBV6-5,TRBJ2-7,CASRSDYEQYF
TRBV5-1,TRBJ2-7,CASSLGLAGGLEQYF
TRBV18,TRBJ1-5,CASSLYRDSQPQHF
TRBV6-2/TRBV6-3,TRBJ1-6,CASSYDRPNSPLHF
TRBV5-1,TRBJ1-2,CASSFGTGDYTF
TRBV27,TRBJ2-3,CASNLLGQSTDTQYF
TRBV5-6,TRBJ2-4,CASSPGTGGLDIQYF
TRBV12-3/TRBV12-4,TRBJ2-7,CASTPGQFYEQYF
TRBV6-6,TRBJ1-3,CASSVGGSGGNTIYF
TRBV6-2/TRBV6-3,TRBJ2-7,CASSRNPGTGIISYEQYF